These T cell receptor beta chains were read from a single sample in a study of CD8 T cells in Susac syndrome. One entry per CDR3 protein results from TCRdb running MiXCR on the immunoSEQ multiplex PCR reads. The repertoire holds about 130,000 distinct CDR3 sequences, with approximately 95% as singletons. The material sequenced was CD8+ T cells from PBMCs. The source is a human donor with multiple sclerosis. CDR3s include the opening cysteine and the closing phenylalanine or tryptophan. The order of the fields is D gene, clone size, J gene, V gene, CDR3 DNA, CDR3 protein. The D gene is left open where the match is weak. Rows give clone size only sometimes, using once, few, many, or a class for an expanded clone.

TRBD2 NA TRBJ2-1 TRBV7-9 TGTGCCAGCAGCCCCGCGGGGGTCAGCTCCTACAATGAGCAGTTCTTC CASSPAGVSSYNEQFF
NA NA TRBJ2-2 TRBV27 TGTGCCAGCAGTTTCAAATTGGTCGGGGAGCTGTTTTTT CASSFKLVGELFF
NA NA TRBJ2-7 TRBV2 TGTGCCAGCAGAGAGGACAGTCGTGCGGAGCAGTACTTC CASREDSRAEQYF
NA once TRBJ1-1 TRBV3-1 TGTGCCAGCAGCCAATTAGGGCTCGAAGCTTTCTTT CASSQLGLEAFF
TRBD2 NA TRBJ2-1 TRBV10-3 TGTGCCATCAGTGACATAGGGGCCGGGAGGGCCGACAATGAGCAGTTCTTC CAISDIGAGRADNEQFF
TRBD1 NA TRBJ1-5 TRBV7-9 TGTGCCAGCAGCACTCAGGGGGCGAGTCAGCCCCAGCATTTT CASSTQGASQPQHF
NA NA TRBJ2-3 TRBV10-2 TGCGCCAGCAGTGAGTCTGATGTGTTTTGGCCAGATACGCAGTATTTT CASSESDVFWPDTQYF
TRBD2 NA TRBJ2-3 TRBV20-1 TGCAGTGCTAACGACCCCAGACTAGCGGAAAGCACAGAGACGCAGTATTTT CSANDPRLAESTETQYF
NA NA TRBJ2-1 TRBV5-1 TGCGCCAGCACCTCGCCCTGGGATGAGCAGTTCTTC CASTSPWDEQFF
NA NA TRBJ1-4 TRBV7-9 TGTGCCAGCAGCTTTTTCGGCAGGGAGAGTGAAAAACTGTTTTTT CASSFFGRESEKLFF
TRBD2 NA TRBJ2-4 TRBV13 TGTGCCAGCAGTTTAGCGGGAGTAGCCAAAAACATTCAGTACTTC CASSLAGVAKNIQYF
NA NA TRBJ1-1 TRBV20-1 TGCAGTGCTAGAGATACGAAAAGACTTTTCACTGAAGCTTTCTTT CSARDTKRLFTEAFF
NA once TRBJ1-2 TRBV25-1 TGTGCCAGCAGGGGGGAGAGCCACGGGGACTATGGCTACACCTTC CASRGESHGDYGYTF
NA NA TRBJ2-1 TRBV19 TGTGCCAGTAGTCCTGACCCAGGGAAAGAGCAGTTCTTC CASSPDPGKEQFF
TRBD2 NA TRBJ2-7 TRBV27 TGTGCCAGTGGGGGCGGGGGGCGCTACGAGCAGTACTTC CASGGGGRYEQYF
NA NA TRBJ2-1 TRBV18 TGTGCCAGCTCATCCCCGGCGGGACCAGGGGACAATGAGCAGTTCTTC CASSSPAGPGDNEQFF
NA NA TRBJ2-2 TRBV9 TGTGCCAGCAGCCCCCGGGGGGCTATATCGAACACCGGGGAGCTGTTTTTT CASSPRGAISNTGELFF
NA once TRBJ1-4 TRBV4-1 TGCGCCAGCAGCCAAGTCCTGGGCAGAAATGAAAAACTGTTTTTT CASSQVLGRNEKLFF
TRBD1 once TRBJ1-4 TRBV7-9 TGTGCCAGCAGCCCTGGACAGGGCGGTGCTAATGAAAAACTGTTTTTT CASSPGQGGANEKLFF
TRBD1 once TRBJ1-5 TRBV7-9 TGTGCCAGCAGCTCCGGGACAGGGGACTCCTATAGCAATCAGCCCCAGCATTTT CASSSGTGDSYSNQPQHF
NA few TRBJ2-7 TRBV20-1 TGCAGTGCTAGAGCGGCTACCAGTTCCTACGAGCAGTACTTC CSARAATSSYEQYF
TRBD1 NA TRBJ1-2 TRBV29-1 TGCAGCGTTATAACCATACAGGGGGCGAAGGGCTACACCTTC CSVITIQGAKGYTF
NA NA TRBJ1-2 TRBV3-1 TGTGCCAGCAGCCCCGGCAGCAGTTATGGCTACACCTTC CASSPGSSYGYTF
TRBD1 NA TRBJ2-1 TRBV6-4 TGTGCCAGCGGACAGGGGTTCAATGAGCAGTTCTTC CASGQGFNEQFF
NA NA TRBJ2-1 TRBV15 TGTGCCACCAGCGGAAGGTCAATTGGAGCAGGGGATTTCCCCTACAATGAGCAGTTCTTC CATSGRSIGAGDFPYNEQFF
NA NA TRBJ1-2 TRBV13 TGTGCCAGCAGCTCTTACAGGCACTATGGCTACACCTTC CASSSYRHYGYTF
NA NA TRBJ2-5 TRBV27 TGTGCCAGCAGTCCTAGTACCCTAGGCCAAGAGACCCAGTACTTC CASSPSTLGQETQYF
TRBD1 NA TRBJ2-1 TRBV12-3/TRBV12-4 TGTGCCAGCAGGGACGACAGGGGGAGAAGGAATGAGCAGTTCTTC CASRDDRGRRNEQFF
NA NA TRBJ1-4 TRBV4-1 TGCGCCAGCAGCTCCCTGGAAGAAAAACTGTTTTTT CASSSLEEKLFF
TRBD1 few TRBJ2-7 TRBV20-1 TGCAGTGCTTACGACAGGGAGACCTACGAGCAGTACTTC CSAYDRETYEQYF
TRBD1 NA TRBJ2-3 TRBV7-3 TGTGCCAGCGGGGCAGGGGGCGCAGATACGCAGTATTTT CASGAGGADTQYF
NA NA TRBJ2-2 TRBV5-4 TGTGCCAGCAGCTTGGTTGGAGGGCCCAACACCGGGGAGCTGTTTTTT CASSLVGGPNTGELFF
NA once TRBJ2-2 TRBV4-1 TGCGCCAGCAGCCAAGATACGAGAAGTGGCTTCACCGGGGAGCTGTTTTTT CASSQDTRSGFTGELFF
TRBD1 NA TRBJ1-6 TRBV28 TGTGCCAGCAGTTTAAGGGGGACAGATCTTAATTCACCCCTCCACTTT CASSLRGTDLNSPLHF
TRBD1 NA TRBJ1-3 TRBV7-8 TGTGCCAGCAGCCCCACAGGGGGAATGAGTGGAAACACCATATATTTT CASSPTGGMSGNTIYF
NA NA TRBJ1-2 TRBV9 TGTGCCAGCAGCGTAGGGGGGCTTGGCTACACCTTC CASSVGGLGYTF
TRBD1 NA TRBJ2-1 TRBV9 TGTGCCAGCAGCGGAGGGGGCCATGAGCAGTTCTTC CASSGGGHEQFF
NA NA TRBJ2-3 TRBV7-8 TGTGCCAGCAATGACAGAACAGATACGCAGTATTTT CASNDRTDTQYF
NA NA TRBJ2-4 TRBV14 TGTGCCAGCAGCCAACAGACCTCAGCCAAAAACATTCAGTACTTC CASSQQTSAKNIQYF
NA NA TRBJ2-1 TRBV4-2 TGTGCCAGCAGCCAAAGCTGGCAGGGAGCCTACAATGAGCAGTTCTTC CASSQSWQGAYNEQFF
TRBD1 NA TRBJ1-4 TRBV5-1 TGCGCCAGCAGCTTGGGCCAGGGGGCAACTAATGAAAAACTGTTTTTT CASSLGQGATNEKLFF
NA NA TRBJ1-1 TRBV5-1 TGCGCCAGCAGCTTTTCAATAACACAGAACACTGAAGCTTTCTTT CASSFSITQNTEAFF
TRBD2 NA TRBJ2-5 TRBV3-1 TGTGCCAGCAGCCACATACTAGCGGGGGGCGGGGAGACCCAGTACTTC CASSHILAGGGETQYF
TRBD1 NA TRBJ1-1 TRBV7-3 TGTGCCAGCAGCCCGAACGGGACAGGGTTTCGAAAAGCTTTCTTT CASSPNGTGFRKAFF
NA NA TRBJ2-3 TRBV12-3/TRBV12-4 TGTGCCAGCACCATGATCAGCACAGATACGCAGTATTTT CASTMISTDTQYF
TRBD2 NA TRBJ2-1 TRBV9 TGTGCCAGCAGCGGGCGGGGGGGCCTCAGTCGTCATGAGCAGTTCTTC CASSGRGGLSRHEQFF
NA NA TRBJ1-1 TRBV5-1 TGCGCCAGCAGCTTGGCCGGCAGACTAATGAACACTGAAGCTTTCTTT CASSLAGRLMNTEAFF
NA NA TRBJ2-3 TRBV6-4 TGTGCCAACCCGGACAAGTACCCCTCTAGCACAGATACGCAGTATTTT CANPDKYPSSTDTQYF
TRBD1 NA TRBJ2-7 TRBV5-4 TGTGCCAGCAGCTTGGCCCCCCGGCAGGGGGACTACGAGCAGTACTTC CASSLAPRQGDYEQYF
TRBD1 NA TRBJ2-1 TRBV5-1 TGCGCCAGCAGCTTGGGGGGGACAGGGACCTACAATGAGCAGTTCTTC CASSLGGTGTYNEQFF
NA NA TRBJ1-4 TRBV5-6 TGTGCCAGCAGTTCCCAGGGCAGGGATTTTTATGAAAAACTGTTTTTT CASSSQGRDFYEKLFF
TRBD2 NA TRBJ2-7 TRBV7-2 TGTGCCAGCAGCCCGACTAGCGGTCCCTCCTACGAGCAGTACTTC CASSPTSGPSYEQYF
NA NA TRBJ1-2 TRBV9 TGTGCCAGCAGCGTACCCCCAGAGACTAACTATGGCTACACCTTC CASSVPPETNYGYTF
TRBD1 NA TRBJ1-3 TRBV28 TGTGCCAGCAGTCCGAGGACAGGGCCCTCTGGAAACACCATATATTTT CASSPRTGPSGNTIYF
NA NA TRBJ2-3 TRBV28 TGTGCCAGCAGGGGGGGTTGGGGCACAGATACGCAGTATTTT CASRGGWGTDTQYF
NA NA TRBJ2-7 TRBV4-1 TGCGCCAGCAGCCAAGGGGCGAGCAGGGGAGAGTACGAGCAGTACTTC CASSQGASRGEYEQYF